The 25 T cell receptor beta chains below were found in one sample sequenced in a study of blood T cell repertoires in COVID-19. Method: immunoSEQ multiplex PCR; TCRdb's copy keeps in-frame clones and lacks some. The sample shows 250,000 to 350,000 clones, 70% to 90% of them seen only once. Input material: PBMCs or T cells enriched from blood (not recorded which). The receptors here all came from a woman under 40 who had recovered from COVID-19.

V gene TRBV2 combines with J gene TRBJ2-5, with 7 bases fitting TRBD1. V gave up 3 bases and J gave up 5 bases; unmatched junction bases: 9. The CDR3 extends over 15 amino acids. Germline V gene lookup returns CDR1 SNHLY and CDR2 FYNNEI. CDR3 coding DNA: TGTGCCAGCAGTGAGAGTTACAGGGGATGGGAGACCCAGTACTTC. Amino acids: CASSESYRGWETQYF.

The chain is built from TRBV7-9 and TRBJ2-5; possibly TRBD2 for D (6 bases). In germline, CDR1 is SEHNR, CDR2 FQNEAQ (reference sequence). The CDR3 sequence is 15 residues long. The V and J ends lost 1 base and 5 bases respectively, with 14 bases between them. In DNA form, the CDR3 reads TGTGCCAGCAGCTTAGAGTGGGGGGATAGCGAGACCCAGTACTTC. Translation gives CASSLEWGDSETQYF.

This clone was seen just once. The genes are TRBV27 and TRBJ1-4; 8 nucleotides line up with TRBD1. Germline CDR1 is MNHEY and CDR2 is SMNVEV (reference sequence). The trim removed 6 bases at V and 4 bases at J, leaving 4 bases unmatched. The CDR3 spans 14 residues. DNA of the CDR3: TGTGCCAGCAGCCACGACAGGGGTAATGAAAAACTGTTTTTT. This codes for CASSHDRGNEKLFF.

This chain joins TRBV10-3 and TRBJ1-1; no clear D. From germline, CDR1 is ENHRY and CDR2 SYGVKD. The CDR3 is 13 residues long. The V and J ends lost 0 bases and 4 bases respectively, with 6 bases between them. The CDR3 DNA sequence: TGTGCCATCAGTGAGTCCGCGGGCACTGAAGCTTTCTTT. Translated, it gives CAISESAGTEAFF.

CDR3 residues: CASSIQGEVYGYTF. The CDR3 coding sequence is TGTGCCAGTAGTATTCAGGGGGAAGTCTATGGCTACACCTTC. The V gene is TRBV19, the J gene TRBJ1-2; 7 bases line up with TRBD1. Germline loops: CDR1 LNHDA, CDR2 SQIVND (reference sequence). The V gene end was trimmed by 3 bases and the J gene end by 4 bases; junction bases not matched to a gene: 5. This CDR3 comprises 14 residues.

The chain recombines TRBV28 with TRBJ2-1, with a possible D match to TRBD1 (6 bases). Deletions cut 3 bases from V and 3 bases from J, with 18 bases between. The CDR3 has 17 residues. Germline CDR1 MDHEN, CDR2 SYDVKM. CDR3 region: CASSFPPGQVLYNEQFF. The CDR3 DNA is TGTGCCAGCAGTTTCCCCCCGGGACAAGTCCTCTACAATGAGCAGTTCTTC.

The genes are TRBV5-1 and TRBJ2-6, with D unresolved. Looked up from germline, CDR1 is SGHRS and CDR2 is YFSETQ. The V end lost 2 bases, the J end lost 1 base, and 7 bases lay between the germline ends. The CDR3 extends over 15 amino acids. CDR3 nucleotides: TGCGCCAGCAGCTTACAGAGATCTGGGGCCAACGTCCTGACTTTC. This encodes CASSLQRSGANVLTF.

This chain uses TRBV14 with TRBJ2-7; D gene ambiguous. V was pared by 1 base and J by 4 bases, with 5 bases between. Germline V gene data show CDR1 as SGHDN and CDR2 as FVKESK. The CDR3 sequence is 12 residues long. The CDR3: CASSQVPYEQYF. The CDR3 DNA reads TGTGCCAGCAGCCAAGTCCCTTACGAGCAGTACTTC.

Note on this clone: The sample contains more than one DNA sequence encoding this CDR3. The V call is TRBV28, the J call TRBJ1-2; D is perhaps TRBD1 (6 bases). Between the trimmed V and J ends, which lost 4 bases and 8 bases, there was a span of 11 bases. The length of the CDR3 is 12 residues. Looked up from germline, CDR1 is MDHEN and CDR2 is SYDVKM. CDR3 nucleotide sequence: TGTGCCAGCAGTTCAGGGGATTTAGGCTACACCTTC. The encoded protein is CASSSGDLGYTF.

This chain uses TRBV30 with TRBJ1-5; D possibly corresponds to TRBD1 (5 bases). This CDR3 comprises 16 residues. V was clipped by 0 bases and J by 1 base, with 13 bases between them. In germline, CDR1 is GTSNPN, CDR2 SVGIG (reference sequence). As DNA, the CDR3 is TGTGCCTGGAGTGTACCCGGGGGTTCGAGCAATCAGCCCCAGCATTTT. Protein sequence: CAWSVPGGSSNQPQHF.

The CDR3 region is CASSPRGTGVAFEETQYF. The CDR3 DNA reads TGTGCCAGCAGCCCTCGGGGGACAGGGGTCGCGTTTGAAGAGACCCAGTACTTC. This chain links TRBV3-1 (or the pseudogene TRBV3-2) with TRBJ2-5; TRBD1 agrees at 10 bases. The CDR3 is made up of 18 amino acids. V lost 4 bases, J lost 3 bases, and 14 bases stayed unmatched. Germline V gives CDR1 LGHDT, CDR2 YNNKEL (reference sequence).

This rearrangement joins TRBV27 to TRBJ2-2, with a tentative D call TRBD2 (7 bases). CDR1 MNHEY and CDR2 SMNVEV come from the germline V gene (reference sequence). V lost 7 bases, J lost 1 base, and 16 bases lay in between. The CDR3 is made up of 16 amino acids. The chain's CDR3 is CASISLGGRNTGELFF. The CDR3 coding sequence is TGTGCCAGCATTTCCCTCGGGGGGCGGAACACCGGGGAGCTGTTTTTT.

In this sample, this clone turned up a few times. The chain is built from TRBV6-5 and TRBJ1-5; 7 bases line up with TRBD1. Germline CDR1 MNHEY, CDR2 SVGAGI. J lost 4 bases, V lost 6 bases, and 3 bases had no gene match. This CDR3 region has 13 residues. As DNA, the CDR3 is TGTGCCAGCAGCTCAGGGGGGAATCAGCCCCAGCATTTT. It translates to CASSSGGNQPQHF.

The rearrangement joins TRBV18 to TRBJ2-2; no definite D call. The V and J ends lost 3 bases and 3 bases respectively, with 8 bases between them. Germline V gene lookup returns CDR1 KGHSH and CDR2 LQKENI. CDR3 size: 14 residues. CDR3 sequence: CASSPRRDTGELFF. The CDR3 nucleotides read TGTGCCAGCTCACCGAGACGGGACACCGGGGAGCTGTTTTTT.

This clone was seen a handful of times. The rearrangement joins TRBV7-9 to TRBJ2-7, with TRBD1 as a possible D gene (5 bases). V shed 7 bases and J shed 0 bases, with 19 bases lying between them. The CDR3 extends over 16 amino acids. Germline-derived CDR1 and CDR2 are SEHNR and FQNEAQ (reference sequence). CDR3 nucleotide sequence: TGTGCCAGCACTGCGAGGTGGGGCGGAAGCTCCTACGAGCAGTACTTC. Translated, it gives CASTARWGGSSYEQYF. The full variable domain, completed using reference TRBV7-9 and TRBJ2-7, is DTGVSQNPRHKITKRGQNVTFRCDPISEHNRLYWYRQTLGQGPEFLTYFQNEAQLEKSRLLSDRFSAERPKGSFSTLEIQRTEQGDSAMYLCASTARWGGSSYEQYFGPGTRLTVT.

Concerning this clone: The identical CDR3 is also encoded by other nucleotide sequences in the sample. The chain employs TRBV19 and TRBJ1-2; 10 positions match TRBD1. The V segment lost 3 bases and the J segment 2 bases; nucleotides outside the gene matches: 3. The CDR3 sequence is 15 residues long. CDR1 is LNHDA, CDR2 SQIVND, per germline (reference sequence). The CDR3 reads CASSIPGQGNYGYTF. CDR3 DNA: TGTGCCAGTAGTATTCCGGGACAGGGGAACTATGGCTACACCTTC.

V and J are TRBV27 and TRBJ2-7; TRBD2 is a possible D gene (6 bases). Germline assignment: CDR1 MNHEY and CDR2 SMNVEV (reference sequence). V was pared by 7 bases and J by 0 bases, with 10 bases between. The CDR3 runs 13 residues. The CDR3 loop is CASTRDLSYEQYF. As DNA, the CDR3 is TGTGCCAGCACGCGGGACCTCTCCTACGAGCAGTACTTC.

The chain combines TRBV5-5 with TRBJ2-1; TRBD2 matches at 7 bases. This CDR3 comprises 14 residues. CDR1 and CDR2 from the germline V gene are SGHKS and YYEKEE (reference sequence). V dropped 3 bases and J dropped 8; count of bases not matched to a gene: 8. The CDR3 reads CASSWAGERDEQFF. The CDR3 nucleotides read TGTGCCAGCAGCTGGGCGGGGGAGCGCGATGAGCAGTTCTTC. The full variable domain, its missing parts supplied by reference TRBV5-5 and TRBJ2-1, is DAGVTQSPTHLIKTRGQQVTLRCSPISGHKSVSWYQQVLGQGPQFIFQYYEKEERGRGNFPDRFSARQFPNYSSELNVNALLLGDSALYLCASSWAGERDEQFFGPGTRLTVL.

This chain links TRBV29-1 with TRBJ1-2; the D gene is possibly TRBD1 (6 bases). Germline CDR1 SQVTM, CDR2 ANQGSEA. The CDR3 extends over 19 amino acids. The V end was cut by 4 bases, the J end by 1 base, with 28 bases between. CDR3 in DNA: TGCAGCGTTGCAGGAGTAGCCGAGGCAGCCACAGGGTATAACTATGGCTACACCTTC. It specifies CSVAGVAEAATGYNYGYTF.

The rearrangement links TRBV29-1 to TRBJ1-1; D is possibly TRBD1 (6 bases). Germline assignment: CDR1 SQVTM and CDR2 ANQGSEA. This CDR3 has 14 residues. Trimming cost V 1 base and J 4 bases, with 13 bases left between them. The CDR3 is CSVEALRGPTEAFF. The CDR3, as DNA: TGCAGCGTTGAAGCCCTCAGGGGCCCCACTGAAGCTTTCTTT.

The chain employs TRBV20-1 and TRBJ2-3; 10 bases match TRBD2. Germline CDR1 reads DFQATT; CDR2 reads SNEGSKA (reference sequence). This CDR3 contains 18 residues. The trim removed 3 bases at V and 2 bases at J, leaving 14 bases unmatched. The CDR3 nucleotides are TGCAGTGCTAGTACTGGTTCCATACTAGCGGGGAACACAGATACGCAGTATTTT. Amino acid sequence: CSASTGSILAGNTDTQYF.

The chain employs TRBV28 and TRBJ2-3, with D uncertain. V shed 5 bases and J shed 6 bases, with 9 bases lying between them. The CDR3 consists of 12 residues. CDR1 MDHEN and CDR2 SYDVKM come from the germline V gene. The CDR3 loop is CASSRVRDTQYF. The CDR3 bases are TGTGCCAGCAGTCGGGTGAGGGATACGCAGTATTTT.

The chain uses TRBV5-1 and TRBJ2-3; possible D gene TRBD2, 6 bases. Trimming cost V 7 bases and J 2 bases, with 17 bases left between them. CDR1 SGHRS and CDR2 YFSETQ come from the germline V gene. CDR3 size: 15 residues. CDR3 sequence: CASLVGSGSTDTQYF. CDR3 coding DNA: TGCGCCAGCCTGGTGGGTAGCGGCTCCACAGATACGCAGTATTTT. Complete variable domain (other parts from reference TRBV5-1 and TRBJ2-3): KAGVTQTPRYLIKTRGQQVTLSCSPISGHRSVSWYQQTPGQGLQFLFEYFSETQRNKGNFPGRFSGRQFSNSRSEMNVSTLELGDSALYLCASLVGSGSTDTQYFGPGTRLTVL.

The V call is TRBV10-3, the J call TRBJ1-1, with a weak D call TRBD1 (5 bases). CDR3 length: 13 residues. V shed 3 bases and J shed 5 bases, with 10 bases lying between them. Germline V gene sequence: CDR1 ENHRY, CDR2 SYGVKD. CDR3 region: CAISDRDNTEAFF. The CDR3 bases are TGTGCCATCAGTGACAGGGATAATACTGAAGCTTTCTTT.

The rearrangement uses TRBV28 and TRBJ2-7; 7 bases are a match to TRBD2. The CDR3 sequence is 15 residues long. Trimming at V came to 7 bases and at J to 4 bases, leaving 13 bases not matched to a gene. Germline V gene lookup returns CDR1 MDHEN and CDR2 SYDVKM. CDR3 sequence reads: CASTLGGTAPYEQYF. CDR3 nucleotides: TGTGCCAGCACTTTGGGGGGGACTGCGCCTTACGAGCAGTACTTC.